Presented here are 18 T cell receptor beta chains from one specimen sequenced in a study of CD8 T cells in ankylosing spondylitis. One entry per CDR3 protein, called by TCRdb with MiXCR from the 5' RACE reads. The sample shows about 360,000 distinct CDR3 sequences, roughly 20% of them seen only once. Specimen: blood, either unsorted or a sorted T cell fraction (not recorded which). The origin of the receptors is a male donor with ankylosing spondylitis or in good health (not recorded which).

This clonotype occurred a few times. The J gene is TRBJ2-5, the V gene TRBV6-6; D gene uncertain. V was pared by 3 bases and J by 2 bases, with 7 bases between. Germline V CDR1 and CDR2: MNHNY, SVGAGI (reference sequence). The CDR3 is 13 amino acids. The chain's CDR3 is CASSYRFQETQYF. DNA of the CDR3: TGTGCCAGCAGTTATAGGTTTCAAGAGACCCAGTACTTC.

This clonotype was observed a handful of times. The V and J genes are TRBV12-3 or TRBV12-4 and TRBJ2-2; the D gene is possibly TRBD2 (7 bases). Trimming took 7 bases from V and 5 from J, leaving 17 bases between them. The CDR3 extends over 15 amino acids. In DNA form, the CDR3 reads TGTGCCAGCACCTTGGGGGGGGCGAGAACCGGGGAGCTGTTTTTT. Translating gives CASTLGGARTGELFF.

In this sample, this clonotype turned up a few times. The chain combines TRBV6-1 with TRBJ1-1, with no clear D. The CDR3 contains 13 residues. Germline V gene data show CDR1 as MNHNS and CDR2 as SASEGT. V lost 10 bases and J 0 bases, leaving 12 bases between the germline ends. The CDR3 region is CATGVSVNTEAFF. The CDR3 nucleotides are TGTGCCACCGGGGTTTCGGTGAACACTGAAGCTTTCTTT.

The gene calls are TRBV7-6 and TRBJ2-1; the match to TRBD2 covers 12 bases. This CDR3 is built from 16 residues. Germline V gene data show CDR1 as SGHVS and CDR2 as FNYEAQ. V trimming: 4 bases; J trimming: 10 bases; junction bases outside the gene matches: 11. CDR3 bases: TGTGCCAGCAGCTCCCGACAGGGACTAGCGGGCTTCGAGCAGTTCTTC. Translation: CASSSRQGLAGFEQFF. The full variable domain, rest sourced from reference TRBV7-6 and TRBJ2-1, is GAGVSQSPRYKVTKRGQDVALRCDPISGHVSLYWYRQALGQGPEFLTYFNYEAQQDKSGLPNDRFSAERPEGSISTLTIQRTEQRDSAMYRCASSSRQGLAGFEQFFGPGTRLTVL.

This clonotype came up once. In nucleotides, the CDR3 is TGTGCCAGCAGCTTAGGTGTGGGGGGGCTCTACGAGCAGTACTTC. This codes for CASSLGVGGLYEQYF. This chain joins TRBV7-2 and TRBJ2-7; perhaps TRBD2 as D (7 bases). The CDR3 length is 15 residues. CDR1 is SGHTA, CDR2 FQGNSA, per germline. V lost 1 base and J 3 bases, leaving 13 bases between the germline ends.

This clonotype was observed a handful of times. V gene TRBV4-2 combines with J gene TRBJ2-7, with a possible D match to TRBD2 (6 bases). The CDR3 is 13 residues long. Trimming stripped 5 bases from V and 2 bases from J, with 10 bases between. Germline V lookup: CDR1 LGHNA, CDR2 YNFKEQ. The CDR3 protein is CASSGGITYEQYF. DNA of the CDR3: TGTGCCAGCAGCGGGGGGATCACCTACGAGCAGTACTTC.

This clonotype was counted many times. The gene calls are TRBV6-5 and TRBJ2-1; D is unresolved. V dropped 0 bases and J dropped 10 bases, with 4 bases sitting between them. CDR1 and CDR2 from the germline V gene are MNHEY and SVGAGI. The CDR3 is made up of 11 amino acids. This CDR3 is CASSYSGEQFF. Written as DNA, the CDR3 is TGTGCCAGCAGTTACTCCGGAGAGCAGTTCTTC.

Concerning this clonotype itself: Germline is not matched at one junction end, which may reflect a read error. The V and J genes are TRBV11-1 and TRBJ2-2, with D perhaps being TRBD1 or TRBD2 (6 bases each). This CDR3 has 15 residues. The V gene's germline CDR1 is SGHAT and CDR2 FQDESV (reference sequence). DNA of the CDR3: TGTGCCAGCAGCCCCTTCGGGGGCGACACCCGGGAGCTGTTTTTT. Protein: CASSPFGGDTRELFF.

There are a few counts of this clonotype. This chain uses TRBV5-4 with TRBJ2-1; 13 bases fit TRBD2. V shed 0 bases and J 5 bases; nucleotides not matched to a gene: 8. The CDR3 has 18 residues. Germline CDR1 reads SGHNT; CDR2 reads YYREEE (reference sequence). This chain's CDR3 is CASSLATSGGPGDNEQFF. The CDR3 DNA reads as TGTGCCAGCAGCTTGGCGACTAGCGGGGGGCCAGGCGACAATGAGCAGTTCTTC. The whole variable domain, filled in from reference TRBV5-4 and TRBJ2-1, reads ETGVTQSPTHLIKTRGQQVTLRCSSQSGHNTVSWYQQALGQGPQFIFQYYREEENGRGNFPPRFSGLQFPNYSSELNVNALELDDSALYLCASSLATSGGPGDNEQFFGPGTRLTVL.

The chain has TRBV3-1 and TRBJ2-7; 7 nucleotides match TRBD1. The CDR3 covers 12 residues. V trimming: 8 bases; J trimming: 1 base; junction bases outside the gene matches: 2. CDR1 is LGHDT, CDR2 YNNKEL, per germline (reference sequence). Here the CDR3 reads CASGGQSYEQYF. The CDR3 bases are TGTGCCAGCGGGGGACAGTCCTACGAGCAGTACTTC.

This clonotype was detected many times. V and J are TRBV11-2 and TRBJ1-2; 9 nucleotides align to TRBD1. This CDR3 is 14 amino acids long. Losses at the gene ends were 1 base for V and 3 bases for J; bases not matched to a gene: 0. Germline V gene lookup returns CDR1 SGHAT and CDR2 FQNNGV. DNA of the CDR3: TGTGCCAGCAGCTTAGGGACAGGGGACTATGGCTACACCTTC. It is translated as CASSLGTGDYGYTF.

CDR3 nucleotides: TGTGCCAGCAGTTCCCCGACGGCTGTGAACACTGAAGCTTTCTTT. Protein product: CASSSPTAVNTEAFF. J is TRBJ1-1 and V is TRBV28; no definite D call. CDR3 length equals 15 residues. CDR1 and CDR2 (germline): MDHEN, SYDVKM. Trimming pared 4 bases from V and 0 bases from J, leaving 12 bases between. Supplemented by reference TRBV28 and TRBJ1-1, the full variable domain reads DVKVTQSSRYLVKRTGEKVFLECVQDMDHENMFWYRQDPGLGLRLIYFSYDVKMKEKGDIPEGYSVSREKKERFSLILESASTNQTSMYLCASSSPTAVNTEAFFGQGTRLTVV.

The CDR3 spells CASSEILPGQAYNEQFF. The CDR3 DNA reads as TGTGCCAGCAGCGAGATATTACCGGGACAGGCCTACAATGAGCAGTTCTTC. This chain connects TRBV3-1 to TRBJ2-1, with TRBD1 matching over 8 bases. The CDR3 has 17 amino acids. J lost 2 bases, V lost 5 bases, and 11 bases had no gene match. CDR1 and CDR2 (germline): LGHDT, YNNKEL (reference sequence).

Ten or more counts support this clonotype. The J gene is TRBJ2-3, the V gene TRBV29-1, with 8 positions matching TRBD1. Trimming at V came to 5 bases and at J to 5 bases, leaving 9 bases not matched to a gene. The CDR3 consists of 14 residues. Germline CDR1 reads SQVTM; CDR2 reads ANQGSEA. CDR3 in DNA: TGCAGCGTTCCCGGACAGGGTTTGGTAGATACGCAGTATTTT. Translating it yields CSVPGQGLVDTQYF.

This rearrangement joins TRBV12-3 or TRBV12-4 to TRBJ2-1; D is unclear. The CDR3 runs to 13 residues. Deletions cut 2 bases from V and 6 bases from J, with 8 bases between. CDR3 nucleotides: TGTGCCAGCAGTTTAAGAGGCAGCAATGAGCAGTTCTTC. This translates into CASSLRGSNEQFF.

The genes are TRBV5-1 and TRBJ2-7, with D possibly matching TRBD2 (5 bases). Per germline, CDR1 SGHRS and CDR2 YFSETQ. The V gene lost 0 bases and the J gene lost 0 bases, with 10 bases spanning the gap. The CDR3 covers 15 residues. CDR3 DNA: TGCGCCAGCAGCTTGGGATTGGGGAGCTCCTACGAGCAGTACTTC. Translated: CASSLGLGSSYEQYF.

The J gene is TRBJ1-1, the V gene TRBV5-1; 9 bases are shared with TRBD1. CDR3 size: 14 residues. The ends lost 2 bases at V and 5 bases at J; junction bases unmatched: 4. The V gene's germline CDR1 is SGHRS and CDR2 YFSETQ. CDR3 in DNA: TGCGCCAGCAGCTTAATCGACAGGGGGACTGAAGCTTTCTTT. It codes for CASSLIDRGTEAFF.

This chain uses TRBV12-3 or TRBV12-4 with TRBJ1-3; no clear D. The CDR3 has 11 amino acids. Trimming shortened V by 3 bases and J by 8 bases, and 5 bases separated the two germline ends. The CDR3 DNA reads TGTGCCAGCAGTTTGGTCGACACCATATATTTT. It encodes CASSLVDTIYF.